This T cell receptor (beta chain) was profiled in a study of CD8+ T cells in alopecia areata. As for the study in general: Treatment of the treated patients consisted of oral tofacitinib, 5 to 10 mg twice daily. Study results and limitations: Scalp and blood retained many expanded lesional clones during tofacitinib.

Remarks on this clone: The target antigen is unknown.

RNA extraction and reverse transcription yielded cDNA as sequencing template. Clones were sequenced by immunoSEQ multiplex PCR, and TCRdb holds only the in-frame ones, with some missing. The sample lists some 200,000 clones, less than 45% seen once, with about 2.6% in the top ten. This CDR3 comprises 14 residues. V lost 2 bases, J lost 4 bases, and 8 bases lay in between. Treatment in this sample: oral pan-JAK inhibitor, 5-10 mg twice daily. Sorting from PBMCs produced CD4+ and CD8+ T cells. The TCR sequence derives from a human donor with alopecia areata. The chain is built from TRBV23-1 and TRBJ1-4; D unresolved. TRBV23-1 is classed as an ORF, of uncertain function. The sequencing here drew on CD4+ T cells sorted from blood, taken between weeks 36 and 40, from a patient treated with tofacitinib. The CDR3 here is CASSQKRCNEKLFF. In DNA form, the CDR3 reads TGCGCCAGCAGTCAAAAGAGATGTAATGAAAAACTGTTTTTT.